This TCR beta chain emerged from a study of T-cell reconstitution after alpha-beta-depleted transplantation in children. This clonotype has a handful of counts. No antigen is known for it. Trimming took 5 bases from V and 0 from J; bases not matched to a gene: 3. CDR3 length: 14 residues. Germline CDR1 SGHRS, CDR2 YFSETQ. As it was prepared, the TCRbeta library received unique molecular identifiers. TCRdb analysed the PCR reads with MiXCR anew, one entry per CDR3 protein. The sample holds around 700,000 distinct CDR3 sequences; 13% are singletons and the top ten take 0.79%. Findings and caveats of the study: Reportedly, only several hundred clones from non-depleted graft cells drove alpha-beta T-cell counts at about two months. For some patients, TCRbeta diversity was high at day 60 because of recipient T cells and thymic progenitors that survived.

The source material was PBMCs, sampled before TCRalphabeta/CD19-depleted stem cell transplant. This sequence originates from a girl under 10 years old with congenital amegakaryocytic thrombocytopenia, due to receive a stem cell transplant. The chain combines TRBV5-1 with TRBJ2-7; 9 positions agree with TRBD1. The CDR3 reads CASRGTGNSYEQYF. DNA of the CDR3: TGCGCCAGCAGGGGGACAGGGAACTCCTACGAGCAGTACTTC.